Presented here are 27 T cell receptor beta chains from one specimen sequenced in a study of T-cell memory formation after mild COVID-19. MiXCR, applied by TCRdb to the 5' RACE reads, yields one record per CDR3 protein. This sample has about 240,000 distinct CDR3 sequences; 8.5% to 9.5% occur once, and the top ten carry 22%. Sample: PBMCs or a T cell subset sorted from them (not recorded which). These TCRs come from a man in his late teens or twenties who had mild COVID-19 (a few samples of this study predate the infection). Cell type and time point are not known.

This clonotype was observed at least ten times. The chain couples TRBV7-9 to TRBJ2-1; tentatively, D is TRBD2 (5 bases). Germline assignment: CDR1 SEHNR and CDR2 FQNEAQ (reference sequence). With 1 base removed from V and 5 bases from J, the gap between germline ends came to 18 bases. The CDR3 is 17 residues long. The CDR3 DNA reads as TGTGCCAGCAGCTTAGAGGGTACGGGCCGGCGGGACAATGAGCAGTTCTTC. It encodes CASSLEGTGRRDNEQFF.

This clonotype turned up a few times. This chain links TRBV4-3 with TRBJ2-2, with 10 nucleotides matching TRBD2. Trimming removed 1 base from V and 1 base from J; junction bases left unmatched: 0. Germline lookup yields CDR1 LGHNA and CDR2 YSLEER. The CDR3 has 16 amino acids. The CDR3 region is CASSQVAGGNTGELFF. The CDR3 nucleotides read TGCGCCAGCAGCCAAGTAGCGGGGGGGAACACCGGGGAGCTGTTTTTT.

In this sample, this clonotype turned up many times. The chain joins TRBV12-3 or TRBV12-4 to TRBJ1-5; D perhaps matches TRBD1 (6 bases). The length of the CDR3 is 13 residues. Trimming cost V 6 bases and J 5 bases, with 11 bases left between them. CDR3 bases: TGTGCCAGCAGGCGCCGACAGGATCAGCCCCAGCATTTT. Translation: CASRRRQDQPQHF.

This clonotype came up many times. The chain recombines TRBV7-6 with TRBJ1-4; no definite D call. V gave up 5 bases and J gave up 2 bases, with 0 bases separating them. The CDR3 loop spans 11 amino acids. Germline V gene data show CDR1 as SGHVS and CDR2 as FNYEAQ. The CDR3 DNA is TGTGCCAGCAGCACTAATGAAAAACTGTTTTTT. Translated: CASSTNEKLFF.

This clonotype was seen a single time. The chain joins TRBV6-5 to TRBJ2-1; 8 bases line up with TRBD2. Germline CDR1 and CDR2: MNHEY and SVGAGI. CDR3 length equals 16 residues. Trimming at V came to 5 bases and at J to 4 bases, leaving 10 bases not matched to a gene. In DNA, the CDR3 is TGTGCCAGCAGTCCAACGGAGCGGGGGAAATACAATGAGCAGTTCTTC. This codes for CASSPTERGKYNEQFF.

This clonotype was seen a handful of times. The chain has TRBV5-4 and TRBJ1-1, with 7 bases fitting TRBD1. This CDR3 is built from 14 residues. CDR1 and CDR2 from the germline V gene are SGHNT and YYREEE (reference sequence). With V trimmed by 0 bases and J by 5 bases, 4 bases remained unmatched. The CDR3 reads CASSLDQGGTEAFF. In DNA form, the CDR3 reads TGTGCCAGCAGCTTGGACCAGGGGGGGACTGAAGCTTTCTTT.

This clonotype was observed a handful of times. DNA of the CDR3: TGTGCCAGCTCACCGCAACCGGGGGTACAGGGAGGTGACACTGAAGCTTTCTTT. Its protein product is CASSPQPGVQGGDTEAFF. V gene TRBV18 combines with J gene TRBJ1-1; D is possibly TRBD1 (6 bases). The CDR3 runs 18 residues. V lost 3 bases and J lost 3, with 23 bases in between. The germline V gene has CDR1 KGHSH and CDR2 LQKENI. Complete variable domain (other parts from reference TRBV18 and TRBJ1-1): NAGVMQNPRHLVRRRGQEARLRCSPMKGHSHVYWYRQLPEEGLKFMVYLQKENIIDESGMPKERFSAEFPKEGPSILRIQQVVRGDSAAYFCASSPQPGVQGGDTEAFFGQGTRLTVV.

This clonotype was seen a handful of times. The chain uses TRBV4-1 and TRBJ1-2, with 7 bases fitting TRBD1. The CDR3 spans 16 residues. The J segment lost 7 bases and the V segment lost 2 bases, leaving 13 bases of the junction unmatched. Germline CDR1 and CDR2: MGHRA and YSYEKL. The CDR3 DNA is TGCGCCAGCAGCCAACCGCGACAGGGTTCAGGTGGTGGCTACACCTTC. Amino acid sequence: CASSQPRQGSGGGYTF.

In DNA form, the CDR3 reads TGTGCCAGCAGTTACTCGGACAGTAAGAGCTCCTACAATGAGCAGTTCTTC. Translated: CASSYSDSKSSYNEQFF. This rearrangement joins TRBV6-2 or TRBV6-3 to TRBJ2-1, with D perhaps TRBD1 (6 bases). CDR1 is MNHEY and CDR2 is SVGEGT in the germline V gene. V was trimmed by 0 bases and J by 0 bases, leaving 12 bases between them. CDR3 length: 17 residues.

This clonotype has at least ten counts. The gene calls are TRBV7-9 and TRBJ2-5, with D perhaps TRBD1 (5 bases). The CDR3 sequence is 13 residues long. Germline CDR1 is SEHNR and CDR2 is FQNEAQ (reference sequence). Deletions cut 5 bases from V and 2 bases from J, with 9 bases between. The DNA for the CDR3 is TGTGCCAGCAGCCGACAGCCTCAAGAGACCCAGTACTTC. This codes for CASSRQPQETQYF.

The J gene is TRBJ2-3, the V gene TRBV20-1; D is possibly TRBD1 or TRBD2 (5 bases each). Between the trimmed V and J ends, which lost 3 bases and 4 bases, there was a span of 14 bases. The V gene's germline CDR1 is DFQATT and CDR2 SNEGSKA (reference sequence). The length of the CDR3 is 14 residues. This CDR3 is CSARGPTGPDTQYF. As DNA, the CDR3 is TGCAGTGCTAGGGGACCCACTGGGCCAGATACGCAGTATTTT.

This chain uses TRBV12-3 or TRBV12-4 with TRBJ2-5, with D perhaps TRBD2 (5 bases). The V and J ends lost 2 bases and 5 bases respectively, with 12 bases between them. CDR3 size: 14 residues. Written as DNA, the CDR3 is TGTGCCAGCAGTTTATTTCCGGGGTGGGAGACCCAGTACTTC. It codes for CASSLFPGWETQYF.

The V call is TRBV19, the J call TRBJ1-1; D is unclear. CDR1 is LNHDA, CDR2 SQIVND, per germline (reference sequence). This CDR3 is built from 14 residues. The V and J ends lost 4 bases and 0 bases respectively, with 9 bases between them. CDR3 sequence reads: CASSTPGVNTEAFF. DNA for the CDR3: TGTGCCAGTAGTACCCCGGGAGTGAACACTGAAGCTTTCTTT.

The chain couples TRBV4-2 to TRBJ1-5, with unresolved D. CDR1 and CDR2 from the germline V gene are LGHNA and YNFKEQ. Trimming shortened V by 0 bases and J by 5 bases, and 11 bases separated the two germline ends. The CDR3 runs 15 residues. The CDR3 region has the DNA TGTGCCAGCAGCCAAGACGGCGTAGGAGATCAGCCCCAGCATTTT. This sequence encodes CASSQDGVGDQPQHF.

Remarks on this clonotype: A read error may produce the germline difference seen at one junction end. J is TRBJ2-2 and V is TRBV6-2 or TRBV6-3; a weak D match, TRBD2 (6 bases). Germline CDR1 MNHEY, CDR2 SVGEGT. The CDR3 is made up of 14 amino acids. In DNA, the CDR3 is TGTGCCAGCAGTAACTCGCCGGAGGGCGGGGAGCTGTTTTTT. Translated, it gives CASSNSPEGGELFF.

The chain has TRBV4-3 and TRBJ1-3, with unresolved D. This CDR3 contains 16 residues. V was clipped by 4 bases and J by 0 bases, with 13 bases between them. Germline V gene data show CDR1 as LGHNA and CDR2 as YSLEER. The CDR3 reads CASSPQVPFSGNTIYF. CDR3 DNA: TGCGCCAGCAGCCCCCAAGTCCCGTTCTCTGGAAACACCATATATTTT.

The chain recombines TRBV10-3 with TRBJ2-7; TRBD1 is a possible D gene (8 bases). V was clipped by 8 bases and J by 2 bases, with 16 bases between them. This CDR3 region has 14 residues. Germline lookup yields CDR1 ENHRY and CDR2 SYGVKD. The CDR3 loop reads CAIWGGDRTYEQYF. The CDR3 DNA is TGTGCCATCTGGGGGGGGGACAGGACCTACGAGCAGTACTTC.

At least ten counts were recorded for this clonotype. V usage is TRBV7-3 and J usage is TRBJ2-3; D not resolved. CDR3 size: 13 residues. V was clipped by 5 bases and J by 4 bases, with 10 bases between them. CDR1 and CDR2 from the germline V gene are SGHTA and FQGTGA. CDR3 amino acids: CASSLGWADTQYF. In DNA form, the CDR3 reads TGTGCCAGCAGCCTGGGATGGGCAGATACGCAGTATTTT.

This clonotype was seen more than once but under ten times. This chain joins TRBV7-3 and TRBJ2-3, with 9 bases identical to TRBD1. Germline CDR1 SGHTA, CDR2 FQGTGA. Unmatched junction bases numbered 8, after V lost 5 bases and J lost 5 bases. The CDR3 is 15 amino acids. The CDR3: CASSETGGAIDTQYF. The CDR3 DNA reads as TGTGCCAGCAGCGAAACAGGGGGCGCCATAGATACGCAGTATTTT.

This clonotype was observed many times. The CDR3 reads CASSLQGGNIQYF. For the CDR3, the DNA is TGTGCCAGCAGCTTACAGGGTGGAAACATTCAGTACTTC. The V gene is TRBV7-2, the J gene TRBJ2-4; weak D call: TRBD1 (5 bases). The CDR3 extends over 13 amino acids. Between the trimmed V and J ends, which lost 2 bases and 6 bases, there was a span of 8 bases. Germline CDR1 reads SGHTA; CDR2 reads FQGNSA.

This clonotype was detected only a few times. The J gene is TRBJ2-5, the V gene TRBV7-9; D gene uncertain. The CDR3 is 14 amino acids. CDR1 and CDR2 from the germline V gene are SEHNR and FQNEAQ (reference sequence). Trimming stripped 5 bases from V and 7 bases from J, with 17 bases between. CDR3 in DNA: TGTGCCAGCAGCCAAATCGGGCGAGAGAGGACCCAGTACTTC. Its translation is CASSQIGRERTQYF.

This clonotype appeared a few times. The chain combines TRBV5-1 with TRBJ1-6; 7 nucleotides match TRBD1. CDR3 length: 15 residues. Germline loops: CDR1 SGHRS, CDR2 YFSETQ. After removal of 6 bases from V and 6 bases from J, the junction contained 9 bases not matched to a gene. CDR3 region: CASNHGGTANSPLHF. The CDR3 DNA reads TGCGCCAGCAATCATGGAGGGACAGCTAATTCACCCCTCCACTTT.

This chain links TRBV5-1 with TRBJ2-7; D is undetermined. The germline V and J ends were trimmed by 0 bases and 2 bases, with 12 bases remaining between them. The CDR3 consists of 15 residues. Germline V gene lookup returns CDR1 SGHRS and CDR2 YFSETQ. CDR3 sequence (DNA): TGCGCCAGCAGCTTGGCCTCTACAAACCCCTACGAGCAGTACTTC. Residues: CASSLASTNPYEQYF.

The chain links TRBV7-2 to TRBJ2-1, with D maybe TRBD1 (6 bases). Trimming took 4 bases from V and 8 from J, leaving 18 bases between them. The germline V gene has CDR1 SGHTA and CDR2 FQGNSA. This CDR3 is built from 15 residues. DNA of the CDR3: TGTGCCAGCAGCTCCCTTTGGGTGGGGGCCCATGAGCAGTTCTTC. As protein: CASSSLWVGAHEQFF.

This chain connects TRBV12-3 or TRBV12-4 to TRBJ2-3; weak D call: TRBD2 (6 bases). V was pared by 7 bases and J by 7 bases, with 18 bases between. The CDR3 sequence is 14 residues long. The CDR3 loop is CASIVGEEGNTQYF. The CDR3 region has the DNA TGTGCCAGCATTGTTGGGGAGGAAGGGAATACGCAGTATTTT.

This chain joins TRBV7-9 and TRBJ1-2; the match to TRBD1 covers 10 bases. CDR1 is SEHNR, CDR2 FQNEAQ, per germline (reference sequence). The CDR3 has 14 residues. J was trimmed by 4 bases and V by 8 bases; bases with no gene match: 7. CDR3 protein: CASVRQGASYGYTF. Written as DNA, the CDR3 is TGTGCCAGCGTTAGACAGGGGGCGAGCTATGGCTACACCTTC. Complete variable domain (other parts from reference TRBV7-9 and TRBJ1-2): DTGVSQNPRHKITKRGQNVTFRCDPISEHNRLYWYRQTLGQGPEFLTYFQNEAQLEKSRLLSDRFSAERPKGSFSTLEIQRTEQGDSAMYLCASVRQGASYGYTFGSGTRLTVV.

The chain uses TRBV5-6 and TRBJ2-3; 9 bases align to TRBD2. The CDR3 is 15 amino acids. With 4 bases clipped from V and 7 bases from J, the junction kept 10 bases outside the gene matches. Germline CDR1 SGHDT, CDR2 YYEEEE. The DNA for the CDR3 is TGTGCCAGCAGCCAGGACCTAGCGGGGTATTATACGCAGTATTTT. It codes for CASSQDLAGYYTQYF.